The clone carrying this TCR beta chain was counted a single time. The data were taken from a study of blood T cell repertoires in COVID-19. In the original workflow: Nucleated cell counts were estimated from reference gene primer amplification. Only in-frame clones appear in the TCRdb table, and some are missing; sequencing was by immunoSEQ multiplex PCR. V and J calls plus clone size are reproduced from that table; the DNA served to infer D and trimming. The data show 250,000 to 300,000 clones, with roughly 89% seen just once and 0.94% held by the top ten. The length of the CDR3 is 13 residues. V was cut by 6 bases and J by 7 bases, with 14 bases left in between. Germline lookup yields CDR1 KGHDR and CDR2 SFDVKD.

The sequence came from a woman aged 40 to 50 who had recovered from COVID-19. The source material was peripheral blood. The V and J genes are TRBV24-1 and TRBJ1-2; tentative D call: TRBD1 (6 bases). The CDR3 nucleotides are TGTGCCACCAGTTCAGGGGCCCCATTTGGCTACACCTTC. Amino acid sequence: CATSSGAPFGYTF.